These T cell receptor beta chains were read from a single sample in a study of blood T cell repertoires in COVID-19. The assay was immunoSEQ multiplex PCR, and TCRdb's table has in-frame clones only and misses some. This repertoire shows approximately 30,000 clones, 85% found once; its top ten account for roughly 24%. The sample taken for sequencing was peripheral blood. All receptors come from a human donor in a cohort sampled during active COVID-19. Each CDR3 is given with its conserved first and last residue. The order of the fields is CDR3 DNA, CDR3 protein, J gene, D gene, clone size, V gene. A D gene is named only where the DNA matches it firmly. Expanded clones get a size class; other rows say once, few or many, or leave the size out.

cdr3_nt: TGTGCCAGCAGCTTAGGCGGAGGTACGCAGTATTTT
cdr3_aa: CASSLGGGTQYF
j_call: TRBJ2-3
d_call: -
clone_size: -
v_call: TRBV13

cdr3_nt: TGTGCCAGCAGCTTTTATACTACAGGGTTGGGCACTGAAGCTTTCTTT
cdr3_aa: CASSFYTTGLGTEAFF
j_call: TRBJ1-1
d_call: -
clone_size: -
v_call: TRBV5-6

cdr3_nt: TGTGCCAGCAGTTTAGACAGGGGATACGGCTACACCTTC
cdr3_aa: CASSLDRGYGYTF
j_call: TRBJ1-2
d_call: TRBD1
clone_size: -
v_call: TRBV28

cdr3_nt: TGCGCCAGCAGCTTGGTGGACACCAACTATGGCTACACCTTC
cdr3_aa: CASSLVDTNYGYTF
j_call: TRBJ1-2
d_call: -
clone_size: -
v_call: TRBV5-1

cdr3_nt: TGTGCCAGCAGCTTTCAAGTCAGGGTAGCGGGAGTCCAAGAGACCCAGTACTTC
cdr3_aa: CASSFQVRVAGVQETQYF
j_call: TRBJ2-5
d_call: TRBD2
clone_size: -
v_call: TRBV7-2

cdr3_nt: TGTGCCAGCAAAACAGGGGATAGACCCCTCCACTTT
cdr3_aa: CASKTGDRPLHF
j_call: TRBJ1-6
d_call: TRBD1
clone_size: -
v_call: TRBV6-5

cdr3_nt: TGTGCCAGCAGCGTAGGGCAGATTAATGAAAAACTGTTTTTT
cdr3_aa: CASSVGQINEKLFF
j_call: TRBJ1-4
d_call: -
clone_size: -
v_call: TRBV9

cdr3_nt: TGCGCCAGCAGCCTTCGACTAGCGGGAGAGACCCAGTACTTC
cdr3_aa: CASSLRLAGETQYF
j_call: TRBJ2-5
d_call: TRBD2
clone_size: -
v_call: TRBV4-3

cdr3_nt: TGCGCCAGCAGCCACGTCTCCCGGGGGGGCCAGGATGAGCAGTTCTTC
cdr3_aa: CASSHVSRGGQDEQFF
j_call: TRBJ2-1
d_call: TRBD2
clone_size: -
v_call: TRBV4-1

cdr3_nt: TGTGCCACCAGTGACCCTAATCGTGAGAGGGGTCAGGGGGCGAGAAATGAGCAGTTCTTC
cdr3_aa: CATSDPNRERGQGARNEQFF
j_call: TRBJ2-1
d_call: TRBD1
clone_size: once
v_call: TRBV24-1

cdr3_nt: TGTGCCAGCAGCCAAGAGGGGACAGGGGGCTTCTATGGCTACACCTTC
cdr3_aa: CASSQEGTGGFYGYTF
j_call: TRBJ1-2
d_call: TRBD1
clone_size: -
v_call: TRBV3-1/TRBV3-2

cdr3_nt: TGTGCCAGCAGTTTATTCGGGACTAGCTATGAAAAACTGTTTTTT
cdr3_aa: CASSLFGTSYEKLFF
j_call: TRBJ1-4
d_call: -
clone_size: -
v_call: TRBV27

cdr3_nt: TGTGCTAGCAGCTTAGACCCAGCGGGGGCCCTTGGGATGGGCGGGGAGCTGTTTTTT
cdr3_aa: CASSLDPAGALGMGGELFF
j_call: TRBJ2-2
d_call: TRBD2
clone_size: -
v_call: TRBV7-7

cdr3_nt: TGTGCCAGCAGCCAGGGGGCGGACACTGAAGCTTTCTTT
cdr3_aa: CASSQGADTEAFF
j_call: TRBJ1-1
d_call: TRBD1
clone_size: -
v_call: TRBV7-3

cdr3_nt: TGTGCCAGCTCACCACCAGGACAGGTGGCCGGGGAGCTGTTTTTT
cdr3_aa: CASSPPGQVAGELFF
j_call: TRBJ2-2
d_call: TRBD1
clone_size: -
v_call: TRBV18

cdr3_nt: TGTGCCAGCAGCGTTAACCAGGGGGCTTTAGACATTCAGTACTTC
cdr3_aa: CASSVNQGALDIQYF
j_call: TRBJ2-4
d_call: TRBD1
clone_size: -
v_call: TRBV7-8

cdr3_nt: TGTGCCAGCAGTTACTCAGCGGAGGCAGATACGCAGTATTTT
cdr3_aa: CASSYSAEADTQYF
j_call: TRBJ2-3
d_call: -
clone_size: -
v_call: TRBV6-5

cdr3_nt: TGCAGCGGGAGACCCGACAGGAACACTGAAGCTTTCTTT
cdr3_aa: CSGRPDRNTEAFF
j_call: TRBJ1-1
d_call: -
clone_size: -
v_call: TRBV29-1

cdr3_nt: TGTGCCAGCGGCCCTGCGCGGAATTCACCCCTCCACTTT
cdr3_aa: CASGPARNSPLHF
j_call: TRBJ1-6
d_call: -
clone_size: -
v_call: TRBV28

cdr3_nt: TGTGCCAGTAGTCCCCCGAGGGAGAACTATGGCTACACCTTC
cdr3_aa: CASSPPRENYGYTF
j_call: TRBJ1-2
d_call: -
clone_size: -
v_call: TRBV19

cdr3_nt: TGTGCCAGCGGGGGAAGACTAGCAAATGGGCAGTTCTTC
cdr3_aa: CASGGRLANGQFF
j_call: TRBJ2-1
d_call: TRBD2
clone_size: -
v_call: TRBV2

cdr3_nt: TGTGCCAGTAGTATGGGGACAGGGGACTACGAGCAGTACTTC
cdr3_aa: CASSMGTGDYEQYF
j_call: TRBJ2-7
d_call: TRBD1
clone_size: -
v_call: TRBV19

cdr3_nt: TGTGCCAGCAGCCCCCCAGACAGGGTCTACGAGCAGTACTTC
cdr3_aa: CASSPPDRVYEQYF
j_call: TRBJ2-7
d_call: TRBD1
clone_size: -
v_call: TRBV5-4

cdr3_nt: TGCGCCAGCAGCCAAGATCGGGACTACGAGCAGTACTTC
cdr3_aa: CASSQDRDYEQYF
j_call: TRBJ2-7
d_call: -
clone_size: -
v_call: TRBV4-3

cdr3_nt: TGTGCCAGCAGCTTGTGGGCGAATCCGAATTACAATGAGCAGTTCTTC
cdr3_aa: CASSLWANPNYNEQFF
j_call: TRBJ2-1
d_call: -
clone_size: -
v_call: TRBV5-8

cdr3_nt: TGTGCCACCAGCAGAGAGGGGGGGTCGAACACCGGGGAGCTGTTTTTT
cdr3_aa: CATSREGGSNTGELFF
j_call: TRBJ2-2
d_call: TRBD2
clone_size: -
v_call: TRBV15

cdr3_nt: TGTGCCAGCAGCCTTGGGGGCACCTACAATGAGCAGTTCTTC
cdr3_aa: CASSLGGTYNEQFF
j_call: TRBJ2-1
d_call: -
clone_size: -
v_call: TRBV28

cdr3_nt: TGCGCCAGCACGCCTGGGGCAGGGGAAGGTTACAATGAGCAGTTCTTC
cdr3_aa: CASTPGAGEGYNEQFF
j_call: TRBJ2-1
d_call: -
clone_size: -
v_call: TRBV4-3

cdr3_nt: TGTGCCAGCAGCGTAGTGCAGTCGAGGTCCGAGCAGTTCTTC
cdr3_aa: CASSVVQSRSEQFF
j_call: TRBJ2-1
d_call: -
clone_size: -
v_call: TRBV9

cdr3_nt: TGTGCCTGGAGCGCCTGGGGGGCCCAGTACTTC
cdr3_aa: CAWSAWGAQYF
j_call: TRBJ2-5
d_call: -
clone_size: -
v_call: TRBV30

cdr3_nt: TGTGCCAGTAGCCGGGACAGGGGTACACCTATCTACAATGAGCAGTTCTTC
cdr3_aa: CASSRDRGTPIYNEQFF
j_call: TRBJ2-1
d_call: TRBD1
clone_size: -
v_call: TRBV19

cdr3_nt: TGTGCCAGCAGCCCCCAGCAGGGGAAGGCTGAAGCTTTCTTT
cdr3_aa: CASSPQQGKAEAFF
j_call: TRBJ1-1
d_call: -
clone_size: -
v_call: TRBV7-2

cdr3_nt: TGTGCCAGCAGCTTTAGCTACGAGCAGTACTTC
cdr3_aa: CASSFSYEQYF
j_call: TRBJ2-7
d_call: -
clone_size: -
v_call: TRBV7-2

cdr3_nt: TGTGCCAGCAGCCGGAAGGGGGCCGGCTCCTACAATGAGCAGTTCTTC
cdr3_aa: CASSRKGAGSYNEQFF
j_call: TRBJ2-1
d_call: TRBD1
clone_size: -
v_call: TRBV5-4

cdr3_nt: TGTGCCAGTACCCATTGGAGGGGGCGCCTCACAGATACGCAGTATTTT
cdr3_aa: CASTHWRGRLTDTQYF
j_call: TRBJ2-3
d_call: -
clone_size: -
v_call: TRBV19

cdr3_nt: TGTGCCAGCAGTTTAAGGGGTAACTACGAGCAGTACTTC
cdr3_aa: CASSLRGNYEQYF
j_call: TRBJ2-7
d_call: -
clone_size: -
v_call: TRBV28

cdr3_nt: TGTGCCAGCGGGGGACATTACGCTAACTATGGCTACACCTTC
cdr3_aa: CASGGHYANYGYTF
j_call: TRBJ1-2
d_call: -
clone_size: -
v_call: TRBV6-5

cdr3_nt: TGTGCCAGCAGGGGGGCGCTAGACTATGGCTACACCTTC
cdr3_aa: CASRGALDYGYTF
j_call: TRBJ1-2
d_call: -
clone_size: -
v_call: TRBV2

cdr3_nt: TGTGCCAGCAGCTTAGTAACAGGCCGACTAGCCAAAAACATTCAGTACTTC
cdr3_aa: CASSLVTGRLAKNIQYF
j_call: TRBJ2-4
d_call: -
clone_size: -
v_call: TRBV7-2

cdr3_nt: TGTGCCAGCTCCAGGGTAGGGGATACGCAGTATTTT
cdr3_aa: CASSRVGDTQYF
j_call: TRBJ2-3
d_call: -
clone_size: -
v_call: TRBV6-5

cdr3_nt: TGCAGCGCCCTGTTACAGGGGGCGAGTGGCTACACCTTC
cdr3_aa: CSALLQGASGYTF
j_call: TRBJ1-2
d_call: TRBD1
clone_size: few
v_call: TRBV29-1